This T cell receptor (beta chain) derives from a study of T-cell reconstitution after alpha-beta-depleted transplantation in children. Broader study findings: There were reportedly several hundred expanded graft clones from which alpha-beta T cells came about two months after transplant.

Library preparation (for TCRbeta) was performed with unique molecular identifiers. TCRdb reprocessed the PCR reads via MiXCR and lists one record per CDR3 protein. The data hold approximately 490,000 distinct CDR3 sequences, with over 9.5% observed a single time. This clonotype occurred many times. Its antigen is unknown. Per germline, CDR1 DFQATT and CDR2 SNEGSKA (reference sequence). V gave up 6 bases and J gave up 2 bases, with 14 bases separating them. This CDR3 has 13 amino acids. The source is a child aged 2 to 10 with inherited bone marrow failure, due to receive a stem cell transplant. The V and J genes are TRBV20-1 and TRBJ2-7; D is possibly TRBD2 (6 bases). This material consisted of PBMCs, taken before TCRalphabeta/CD19-depleted stem cell transplant. CDR3 DNA: TGCAGTGCAAAACCCCCTAGCGCCTACGAGCAGTACTTC. Protein sequence: CSAKPPSAYEQYF.